This T cell receptor (beta chain) was found in a study of blood T cell repertoires in COVID-19. In the original processing: Nucleated cell counts were estimated from reference gene primer amplification. Using immunoSEQ multiplex PCR, the repertoire was profiled, and TCRdb retains in-frame clones only, with some absent. The V and J calls and clone size were taken over from that table, and D and trimming were inferred from the DNA. This sample has roughly 320,000 clones; around 87% occur once, and the top ten carry roughly 1.3%. This clone turned up a few times. This CDR3 contains 13 residues. V was clipped by 3 bases and J by 8 bases; unmatched bases: 4. Germline CDR1 is KGHSH and CDR2 is LQKENI.

Sample: peripheral blood. The chain is built from TRBV18 and TRBJ1-2; 9 bases fit TRBD1. The TCR sequence derives from a man between 65 and 85 years old with acute or convalescent COVID-19. The CDR3 nucleotides are TGTGCCAGCTCACCTCGACAGGGGGAAGGCTACACCTTC. Its protein product is CASSPRQGEGYTF.